This T cell receptor beta chain comes out of a study of PD-1 blockade in classical Hodgkin lymphoma. Study-level findings and limits: Nothing has yet pinned down what causes the repertoire differences, possibly disease activity or prior therapy. Significantly greater TCR diversity emerged by C4D1 in CD4+ cells but not CD8+ cells. Those starting nivolumab under 1 year post-ASCT were excluded.

V was trimmed by 10 bases and J by 0 bases, leaving 15 bases between them. Germline V lookup: CDR1 MDHEN, CDR2 SYDVKM. The length of the CDR3 is 14 residues. Each patient's relapse followed autologous stem cell transplantation, and brentuximab vedotin exposure varied. After PBMCs were thawed, their CD8+ T cells were isolated by magnetic negative selection. Using immunoSEQ multiplex PCR, the repertoire was profiled, and TCRdb retains in-frame clones only, with some absent. Of about 27,000 clones listed, 88% are singletons. A note on this clone: Antigen: not known.

This receptor was identified in a human donor with classical Hodgkin lymphoma. The input for sequencing was CD8+ T cells from blood, taken at baseline. The chain is built from TRBV28 and TRBJ1-2; D gene ambiguous. CDR3 region: CATVTWDPNYGYTF. The DNA of the CDR3 is TGTGCCACAGTTACCTGGGATCCTAACTATGGCTACACCTTC.